This TCR beta chain was obtained from a study of beta chain features in type 1 diabetes (dated by TCRdb to 2016 to 2019). About the full investigation: No differences in mean age, gender distribution, total cell number or subset yield were found between patients and healthy donors. A total of 107,917,701 sorted cells were examined across all samples, and the number of cells per subset was strongly correlated with RNA yield. In the study, recently diagnosed type 1 diabetes patients and matched healthy donors were compared on the TCRB repertoires of their sorted circulating CD4+ T cell subsets. Whereas all 30 or so donors provided naive and central memory subsets, regulatory and stem cell-like memory subsets were isolated from just 8 patients and about 8 healthy donors. General conclusions and limits of the study: In all four CD4+ subsets, TCRB CDR3 length was moderately but significantly shorter in type 1 diabetes patients. Naive, central memory and regulatory TCRB repertoires appeared to be more alike among patients than among healthy donors. Because cDNA rather than genomic DNA was sequenced, highly expressing activated cells could have been over-represented, although no difference in activation and CD3 levels was found between groups. Only small numbers of individuals were included in the HLA sub-analyses, which left unresolved whether HLA type had any influence on TCRB rearrangement. Patients with type 1 diabetes made fewer insertions and deleted more nucleotides at VDJ recombination sites, implying thymic rearrangement abnormalities. PCR may preferentially amplify shorter templates, but because patient and control samples were amplified and corrected together, any resulting skew would affect both groups equally.

According to the germline V gene, CDR1 reads SGHTA and CDR2 reads FQGNSA. The CDR3 sequence holds 12 residues, the cysteine and phenylalanine included. The sequence is cut down to CDR3 DNA, 36 bases in frame from base 1. V sheds 7 bases and J sheds 6 bases, leaving 10 bases between their ends. As for this clone: The antigen this receptor binds is unknown. Per-base qualities were not stored, and no clone one base away is much larger.

The High Capacity cDNA Reverse Transcription Kit was used to reverse transcribe all of the isolated RNA, meaning that expressed TCRB transcripts were what got sequenced. Deep immunoSEQ sequencing was applied to naive, central memory and regulatory T cell samples, giving an average of approximately 3.8 million total reads per sample. After sorted cells were lysed in RLT buffer, RNA was extracted with DNase-treated RNeasy Micro or Mini kits, with the choice depending on cell number. Each cell subset was processed on its own to prevent cross-contamination, while patient and healthy donor samples were processed together. TCRB sequences were amplified from cDNA with the immunoSEQ multiplex PCR, producing 87-bp fragments spanning the CDR3 region. Sequencing of the amplicons was performed on the Illumina HiSeq platform. The study's own analysis went as follows. Synthetic template baselines were used to correct PCR bias computationally, reads within Hamming distance 2 were collapsed together, and singletons that could not be merged were discarded. Reads were aligned against IMGT to assign V, D and J genes, CDR3 length and insertions or deletions at six rearrangement sites. Within each subset, clonotype counts were normalized to the number of sorted cells before true diversity and Gini coefficients were calculated with the tcR R package. Repertoire sharing was quantified using the overlap coefficient calculated on TCRB nucleotide sequences. TCRdb re-hosts the immuneACCESS table, in-frame sequences only. Its copies lack some clones; in the studies checked, an unresolved V gene accounts for under half of them, and the cause for the rest is not known. V and J calls and clone size are copied from that table; D and trimming were computed from the DNA. Counted in this sample were 150,000 to 160,000 clones; roughly 10% of them appeared once. Approximately 2% of the sample comes from the top ten.

A single peripheral blood draw of roughly 0.11 L on average was collected from each donor into heparinised tubes. A BD FACSAria II and a panel including CD45RO, CCR7, CD25, CD127, CD95 and CD27 were used to sort naive, central memory, regulatory and stem cell-like memory CD4+ T cells. All sorted populations exceeded 95% purity. Right away, PBMCs were isolated by Lymphoprep density gradient centrifugation and were stained directly, with no culture step. So that batch effects would be minimized, each experiment stained and sorted samples in pairs, pairing one healthy donor with one patient. The source of this sequence is a man aged 18 to 35 in good health. Sequencing used central memory CD4+ T cells from blood. The chain employs TRBV7-2 and TRBJ2-1; the D gene lacks a confident call. CDR3 reads: CASKLGGNEQFF. In nucleotide form, the sequence is TGTGCCAGCAAGCTCGGTGGCAATGAGCAGTTCTTC.